These 30 T cell receptor beta chains were sequenced from one sample in a study of blood T cell repertoires in COVID-19. Assay used: immunoSEQ multiplex PCR; TCRdb lists only in-frame clones, some missing. The table has roughly 230,000 clones, over 80% seen once; the top ten hold more than 6%. Source material: peripheral blood. Receptors originate from a woman aged 55 to 70 with active or convalescent COVID-19.

The chain carries TRBV5-6 and TRBJ1-2; no definite D call. The CDR3 consists of 14 residues. Germline CDR1 and CDR2: SGHDT and YYEEEE. The germline V and J ends were trimmed by 3 bases and 2 bases, with 11 bases remaining between them. The CDR3 here is CASSSITLNYGYTF. CDR3 coding DNA: TGTGCCAGCAGCTCGATTACACTAAACTATGGCTACACCTTC.

This chain joins TRBV6-5 and TRBJ1-5; D gene uncertain. The CDR3 consists of 13 residues. Trimming cost V 2 bases and J 3 bases, with 5 bases left between them. Per the germline V gene, CDR1 is MNHEY and CDR2 is SVGAGI. The CDR3, as DNA: TGTGCCAGCAGTTACGGCCTCAATCAGCCCCAGCATTTT. Protein sequence: CASSYGLNQPQHF.

The J gene is TRBJ2-5, the V gene TRBV5-4; 10 positions agree with TRBD2. The junction had 3 bases not matched to a gene; V was cut back by 0 bases and J by 1 base. Germline V gene data show CDR1 as SGHNT and CDR2 as YYREEE (reference sequence). The length of the CDR3 is 16 residues. CDR3 loop: CASSLGPSGGQETQYF. The CDR3 DNA reads as TGTGCCAGCAGCTTGGGGCCTAGCGGGGGCCAAGAGACCCAGTACTTC. Based on the CDR3 plus reference TRBV5-4 and TRBJ2-5, the full variable domain is ETGVTQSPTHLIKTRGQQVTLRCSSQSGHNTVSWYQQALGQGPQFIFQYYREEENGRGNFPPRFSGLQFPNYSSELNVNALELDDSALYLCASSLGPSGGQETQYFGPGTRLLVL.

The chain combines TRBV5-8 with TRBJ2-7; D is ambiguous. V lost 0 bases to trimming and J lost 0 bases, with 10 bases between them. The CDR3 length is 15 residues. Germline V gene sequence: CDR1 SGHTS, CDR2 YDEGEE. The CDR3 spells CASSLGLVSSYEQYF. The CDR3 DNA sequence: TGTGCCAGCAGCTTGGGTCTAGTGAGCTCCTACGAGCAGTACTTC. Based on the CDR3 plus reference TRBV5-8 and TRBJ2-7, the full variable domain is EAGVTQSPTHLIKTRGQQATLRCSPISGHTSVYWYQQALGLGLQFLLWYDEGEERNRGNFPPRFSGRQFPNYSSELNVNALELEDSALYLCASSLGLVSSYEQYFGPGTRLTVT.

The V and J genes are TRBV2 and TRBJ1-1; 12 bases agree with TRBD1. Germline trimming cut 6 bases from V and 4 bases from J; bases unmatched to any gene: 9. Looked up from germline, CDR1 is SNHLY and CDR2 is FYNNEI. CDR3 length: 16 residues. The CDR3, as DNA: TGTGCCAGCAGGAACAACCCGGGACAGGGGGCCACTGAAGCTTTCTTT. Residues: CASRNNPGQGATEAFF.

This clone was picked up one time. The rearrangement joins TRBV28 to TRBJ2-3; TRBD2 is a possible D gene (5 bases). V gave up 7 bases and J gave up 3 bases, with 8 bases separating them. The CDR3 runs 12 residues. Germline lookup yields CDR1 MDHEN and CDR2 SYDVKM. In DNA form, the CDR3 reads TGTGCCAGCACTAGCCCGACAGATACGCAGTATTTT. Its translation is CASTSPTDTQYF.

The sample holds one count of this clone. The chain is built from TRBV5-1 and TRBJ2-2, with TRBD2 matching 7 bases. The CDR3 loop spans 16 amino acids. V dropped 2 bases and J dropped 2; count of bases not matched to a gene: 6. From germline, CDR1 is SGHRS and CDR2 YFSETQ. The CDR3 nucleotides read TGCGCCAGCAGCTTTAGCGGGCCACTAAACACCGGGGAGCTGTTTTTT. This gives the protein CASSFSGPLNTGELFF. The whole variable domain, filled in from reference TRBV5-1 and TRBJ2-2, reads KAGVTQTPRYLIKTRGQQVTLSCSPISGHRSVSWYQQTPGQGLQFLFEYFSETQRNKGNFPGRFSGRQFSNSRSEMNVSTLELGDSALYLCASSFSGPLNTGELFFGEGSRLTVL.

In its sample, this clone was seen once. The chain carries TRBV28 and TRBJ1-5; D possibly corresponds to TRBD1 (5 bases). Trimming pared 7 bases from V and 1 base from J, leaving 11 bases between. The length of the CDR3 is 14 residues. Germline V gene data show CDR1 as MDHEN and CDR2 as SYDVKM. The CDR3 DNA reads as TGTGCCAGCACTCCCAGGGTAAGCAATCAGCCCCAGCATTTT. Translated: CASTPRVSNQPQHF. Filled out from reference TRBV28 and TRBJ1-5, the complete variable domain reads DVKVTQSSRYLVKRTGEKVFLECVQDMDHENMFWYRQDPGLGLRLIYFSYDVKMKEKGDIPEGYSVSREKKERFSLILESASTNQTSMYLCASTPRVSNQPQHFGDGTRLSIL.

The chain recombines TRBV19 with TRBJ2-5; TRBD1 matches at 9 bases. This CDR3 is built from 13 residues. V lost 5 bases and J lost 5; bases outside the gene matches: 3. Germline V CDR1 and CDR2: LNHDA, SQIVND (reference sequence). In DNA form, the CDR3 reads TGTGCCAGTAGTCTGGACAGGGGCGAGACCCAGTACTTC. This encodes CASSLDRGETQYF.

The table lists this clone with a count of one. The rearrangement joins TRBV19 to TRBJ1-5, with D tentatively TRBD1 (6 bases). This CDR3 spans 17 amino acids. V was clipped by 3 bases and J by 3 bases, with 18 bases between them. Germline V gene lookup returns CDR1 LNHDA and CDR2 SQIVND (reference sequence). DNA for the CDR3: TGTGCCAGTAGTATGGTAAGGACAGTCCGTATCAATCAGCCCCAGCATTTT. Amino acid sequence: CASSMVRTVRINQPQHF.

The rearrangement joins TRBV30 to TRBJ1-2; 7 nucleotides line up with TRBD1. Unmatched junction bases numbered 14, after V lost 3 bases and J lost 7 bases. Germline loops: CDR1 GTSNPN, CDR2 SVGIG (reference sequence). The CDR3 totals 15 residues. The CDR3 coding sequence is TGTGCCTGGAGCGGTCTCTACAGGGGTTCGGGTGGCTACACCTTC. It encodes CAWSGLYRGSGGYTF.

V and J are TRBV5-4 and TRBJ2-2, with 11 bases matching TRBD1. V was clipped by 10 bases and J by 4 bases; unmatched bases: 3. The CDR3 runs 13 residues. The V gene's germline CDR1 is SGHNT and CDR2 YYREEE (reference sequence). In DNA, the CDR3 is TGTGCCGGGGGACAGGGGGGCACCGGGGAGCTGTTTTTT. Its protein product is CAGGQGGTGELFF.

This clone was picked up a small number of times. The V and J genes are TRBV7-9 and TRBJ2-7, with a weak D call TRBD1 (5 bases). CDR1 and CDR2 (germline): SEHNR, FQNEAQ (reference sequence). V lost 4 bases and J lost 0, with 7 bases in between. The CDR3 consists of 13 residues. CDR3 loop: CASSYRYSYEQYF. As DNA, the CDR3 is TGTGCCAGCAGCTACAGGTACTCCTACGAGCAGTACTTC.

This chain connects TRBV27 to TRBJ2-5; tentatively, D is TRBD2 (5 bases). The CDR3 loop spans 11 amino acids. Trimming removed 6 bases from V and 5 bases from J, with 7 bases in between. Germline lookup yields CDR1 MNHEY and CDR2 SMNVEV (reference sequence). DNA of the CDR3: TGTGCCAGCAGCCGAGGGGAGACCCAGTACTTC. Protein: CASSRGETQYF.

This rearrangement joins TRBV7-9 to TRBJ1-1; tentatively, D is TRBD1 (6 bases). The CDR3 consists of 14 residues. CDR1 and CDR2 (germline): SEHNR, FQNEAQ (reference sequence). The V gene lost 6 bases and the J gene lost 5 bases, with 16 bases spanning the gap. As DNA, the CDR3 is TGTGCCAGCAGTGTACAGGGATCTCGGACTGAAGCTTTCTTT. It yields the protein CASSVQGSRTEAFF.

This clone was found once. V is TRBV2 and J is TRBJ1-2; no clear D. There are 13 residues in the CDR3. Germline V gene lookup returns CDR1 SNHLY and CDR2 FYNNEI. V was pared by 3 bases and J by 4 bases, with 9 bases between. The CDR3 loop reads CASSEAALYGYTF. As DNA, the CDR3 is TGTGCCAGCAGTGAGGCCGCTCTCTATGGCTACACCTTC. The full variable domain, with the rest looked up from reference TRBV2 and TRBJ1-2, is EPEVTQTPSHQVTQMGQEVILRCVPISNHLYFYWYRQILGQKVEFLVSFYNNEISEKSEIFDDQFSVERPDGSNFTLKIRSTKLEDSAMYFCASSEAALYGYTFGSGTRLTVV.

V and J are TRBV15 and TRBJ1-2; possible D gene TRBD1, 5 bases. The CDR3 has 17 residues. Germline CDR1 is LNHNV and CDR2 is YYDKDF (reference sequence). V was shortened by 0 bases and J by 0 bases, with 14 bases between the two germline ends. The chain's CDR3 is CATSRDRRDSPNYGYTF. CDR3 sequence (DNA): TGTGCCACCAGCAGAGATAGGCGCGACAGCCCTAACTATGGCTACACCTTC.

The chain couples TRBV27 to TRBJ1-2; TRBD1 matches 8 bases. V shed 9 bases, J shed 7 bases, and the junction held 10 bases outside the gene matches. CDR3 length: 13 amino acids. The germline CDR1 and CDR2 sequences are MNHEY and SMNVEV (reference sequence). The chain's CDR3 is CASWGQDRVGYTF. In DNA, the CDR3 is TGTGCCAGTTGGGGACAGGACCGCGTTGGCTACACCTTC.

This clone occurred once. Other nucleotide sequences in the sample specify the same CDR3. This chain uses TRBV5-1 with TRBJ1-2; the D gene is possibly TRBD1 (5 bases). The CDR3 spans 13 residues. Trimming cost V 1 base and J 4 bases, with 8 bases left between them. Germline V gene data show CDR1 as SGHRS and CDR2 as YFSETQ. The CDR3 is CASSLQGSYGYTF. Written as DNA, the CDR3 is TGCGCCAGCAGCTTGCAGGGATCCTATGGCTACACCTTC.

This clone was counted once. The chain employs TRBV7-8 and TRBJ1-4, with D perhaps matching TRBD1 (5 bases). Trimming took off 5 bases at V and 2 bases at J, with 15 bases between the two ends. Germline V gives CDR1 SGHVS, CDR2 FQNEAQ. This CDR3 has 16 residues. CDR3 amino acids: CASSPTGGRTNEKLFF. The CDR3 region has the DNA TGTGCCAGCAGCCCAACGGGGGGTAGGACTAATGAAAAACTGTTTTTT.

The chain has TRBV19 and TRBJ1-2; D gene unclear. The CDR3 has 12 residues. The V end was cut by 3 bases, the J end by 8 bases, with 10 bases between. From germline, CDR1 is LNHDA and CDR2 SQIVND (reference sequence). The CDR3 protein is CASSIAGIGYTF. In DNA, the CDR3 is TGTGCCAGTAGTATCGCGGGGATCGGCTACACCTTC. Full variable domain (rest looked up from reference TRBV19 and TRBJ1-2): DGGITQSPKYLFRKEGQNVTLSCEQNLNHDAMYWYRQDPGQGLRLIYYSQIVNDFQKGDIAEGYSVSREKKESFPLTVTSAQKNPTAFYLCASSIAGIGYTFGSGTRLTVV.

Comments on this clone: Other DNA sequences in the same sample also yield this CDR3. The chain is built from TRBV6-5 and TRBJ1-1; D perhaps matches TRBD1 (5 bases). CDR1 MNHEY and CDR2 SVGAGI come from the germline V gene. This CDR3 has 14 residues. Trimming left V 0 bases short and J 1 base short, with 6 bases between. CDR3 protein: CASSYSGGNTEAFF. CDR3 DNA: TGTGCCAGCAGTTACTCGGGGGGGAACACTGAAGCTTTCTTT.

The chain couples TRBV6-5 to TRBJ2-7; TRBD1 might be the D (6 bases). The CDR3 loop spans 11 amino acids. With 6 bases removed from V and 7 bases from J, the gap between germline ends came to 10 bases. CDR1 and CDR2 from the germline V gene are MNHEY and SVGAGI. The CDR3 nucleotides read TGTGCCAGCAGAGGGGGAGTGGAGCAGTACGTC. Protein sequence: CASRGGVEQYV.

This clone was seen a few times. CDR3 in DNA: TGTGCCAGCAGCTTGGCCTGGAGGGGCGAGCAGTACTTC. Amino acids: CASSLAWRGEQYF. The J gene is TRBJ2-7, the V gene TRBV5-4; D is possibly TRBD2 (6 bases). CDR1 SGHNT and CDR2 YYREEE come from the germline V gene (reference sequence). The V end lost 0 bases, the J end lost 6 bases, and 10 bases lay between the germline ends. CDR3 length: 13 residues.

V gene TRBV7-9 combines with J gene TRBJ2-5; 10 nucleotides agree with TRBD1. V was pared by 5 bases and J by 4 bases, with 4 bases of the junction left unmatched. The germline gives CDR1 SEHNR, CDR2 FQNEAQ (reference sequence). The CDR3 totals 14 residues. The CDR3 DNA is TGTGCCAGCAGCCAGACAGGGGGCCCAGAGACCCAGTACTTC. It codes for CASSQTGGPETQYF.

The chain combines TRBV28 with TRBJ1-5; 7 bases are a match to TRBD1. CDR3 length: 15 amino acids. Germline V CDR1 and CDR2: MDHEN, SYDVKM. V was pared by 5 bases and J by 3 bases, with 7 bases of the junction left unmatched. In DNA form, the CDR3 reads TGTGCCAGCAGTCCCGACAGGGCTCTCAATCAGCCCCAGCATTTT. It codes for CASSPDRALNQPQHF.

The rearrangement uses TRBV11-3 and TRBJ1-2; D perhaps matches TRBD1 (5 bases). The CDR3 sequence is 16 residues long. Germline values: CDR1 SGHNT, CDR2 YENEEA. Trimming shortened V by 5 bases and J by 0 bases, and 16 bases separated the two germline ends. CDR3 DNA: TGTGCCAGCAGCATGGAGGGGAGGGCTGCTAACTATGGCTACACCTTC. The encoded protein is CASSMEGRAANYGYTF.

In this sample, this clone turned up a few times. V usage is TRBV28 and J usage is TRBJ2-7; weak D call: TRBD2 (7 bases). Trimming took 6 bases from V and 1 from J, leaving 16 bases between them. This CDR3 contains 15 residues. Per germline, CDR1 MDHEN and CDR2 SYDVKM. DNA of the CDR3: TGTGCCAGCAGGCATCGGAGGGGGGGTTCCTACGAGCAGTACGTC. The encoded protein is CASRHRRGGSYEQYV.

This chain uses TRBV2 with TRBJ2-2; D remains unclear. The germline V gene encodes CDR1 SNHLY and CDR2 FYNNEI. CDR3 length equals 16 residues. The ends were cut back, 2 bases at V and 6 bases at J, with 16 bases in the middle. The CDR3 nucleotides read TGTGCCAGCAGTGAAATCGAGATGAGTCTGGCCGGGGAGCTGTTTTTT. This translates into CASSEIEMSLAGELFF.

The V and J genes are TRBV10-3 and TRBJ2-1; possible D gene TRBD2, 6 bases. Trimming shortened V by 5 bases and J by 9 bases, and 20 bases separated the two germline ends. CDR1 is ENHRY and CDR2 is SYGVKD in the germline V gene. The CDR3 sequence is 15 residues long. DNA of the CDR3: TGTGCCATCAGTACTACCGGGACTCCCTCGTCTGAGCAGTTCTTC. As protein: CAISTTGTPSSEQFF.